Listed below are T cell receptor beta chains from one sample, sequenced in a study of control samples from healthy donors and cancer patients. Clones were read by immunoSEQ multiplex PCR, and TCRdb kept only the in-frame ones, dropping some. The sample holds 100,000 to 150,000 clones; nearly 90% are singletons and the top ten take roughly 8%. Sequencing used PBMCs. These receptor sequences come from a man aged 50-60 years with head and neck cancer. CDR3s include the opening cysteine and the closing phenylalanine or tryptophan. Clone sizes are given selectively: once, few, many, or a class where the clone is expanded.

TRBV5-4 NA CASSTGTSSLTDTQYF
TRBV9 NA CASSVGTGISVGKLFF
TRBV6-5 NA CASSWELGQPQHF
TRBV19 NA CASNGWIQGAYGYTF
TRBV5-1 NA CASSELAGGGNEQFF
TRBV30 NA CAWSEGAFGYTF
TRBV4-1 NA CASSPRSSGDYNEQFF
TRBV29-1 NA CSVPGTDSREQYF
TRBV11-3 NA CASSLGGLSSYNEQFF
TRBV19 NA CASSMTSGSDEQYF
TRBV10-3 NA CAISEPTYSSYEQYF
TRBV4-1 NA CASSQGSGGNYGYTF
TRBV7-9 NA CASSLAGGPSSGNTIYF
TRBV19 once CASRVTGANYEQYF
TRBV4-1 few CASSHRTASSYEQYF
TRBV6-1 once CASSDRGSEAFF
TRBV18 NA CASSPPLADEQYF
TRBV30 once CARRDPGKGQFF
TRBV5-1 NA CASSSQGDGSEAFF
TRBV7-9 NA CASSKDRGNEQFF
TRBV29-1 NA CSVQRGTTDTQYF
TRBV5-1 NA CASSSKTSGTAQETQYF
TRBV18 NA CASSLLTAGELFF
TRBV15 NA CATSRGRGTNEKLFF
TRBV21-1 NA CASTPDTPPGETQYF
TRBV25-1 few CASSRRDDSPLHF
TRBV7-2 NA CASSLVSSRTYEQYF
TRBV7-2 NA CASSLNPGERSRELFF
TRBV10-3 NA CAIGARYSGSQETQYF
TRBV24-1 NA CAPREETQYF
TRBV28 NA CASSSGDTGYGYTF
TRBV7-6 NA CASGAFPYEQYF
TRBV24-1 NA CATSDLRDTGELFF
TRBV11-2 NA CASSLEGGPDTQYF
TRBV27 NA CASSLSGGAEAFF
TRBV7-2 once CASSYLYEQYF
TRBV7-9 few CASSLDGTDYGYTF
TRBV6-5 NA CASRKDGNPYGYTF
TRBV3-1/TRBV3-2 NA CASSQGPVTDTQYF
TRBV27 NA CASSPRGGRVLYEQYF
TRBV27 once CASSDTWTRSGTYEQYF
TRBV19 NA CASTSQGARGTDTQYF